These 27 T cell receptor beta chains came from one sample sequenced in a study of T cells in Graves' hyperthyroidism and ophthalmopathy. Amplified TCR beta CDR3 regions derived from RNA transcripts. In the first-round RT-PCR of the TCR CDR3, the HTBI primer set was used. One entry per CDR3 protein, called by TCRdb with MiXCR from the multiplex PCR reads. The sample lists fewer than 350,000 distinct CDR3 sequences; about 13% were seen once. The sample was blood. The receptors were sampled from a woman in her 40s with Graves' hyperthyroidism.

This clonotype was counted ten times or more. This rearrangement joins TRBV6-1 to TRBJ2-7, with 9 bases matching TRBD1. This CDR3 has 15 residues. The J segment lost 2 bases and the V segment lost 4 bases, leaving 6 bases of the junction unmatched. Germline-derived CDR1 and CDR2 are MNHNS and SASEGT. CDR3 DNA: TGTGCCAGCAGTGTCTGGGGACAGGGTCCCTACGAGCAGTACTTC. Amino acids: CASSVWGQGPYEQYF.

The chain has TRBV9 and TRBJ1-2; the D gene is possibly TRBD1 (6 bases). There are 15 residues in the CDR3. Trimming stripped 4 bases from V and 6 bases from J, with 19 bases between. Germline values: CDR1 SGDLS, CDR2 YYNGEE. The chain's CDR3 is CASSPDPTGGDGYTF. CDR3 in DNA: TGTGCCAGCAGCCCCGACCCGACAGGTGGGGATGGCTACACCTTC. Full variable domain (missing parts from reference TRBV9 and TRBJ1-2): DSGVTQTPKHLITATGQRVTLRCSPRSGDLSVYWYQQSLDQGLQFLIQYYNGEERAKGNILERFSAQQFPDLHSELNLSSLELGDSALYFCASSPDPTGGDGYTFGSGTRLTVV.

In this sample, this clonotype turned up a few times. A junction end diverges from the germline sequence, so it may reflect a read error. The chain uses TRBV12-3 or TRBV12-4 and TRBJ2-7; no reliable D call. This CDR3 contains 14 residues. The CDR3 region is CASSYSGGFYEQHF. CDR3 nucleotides: TGTGCCAGCAGTTACTCAGGCGGCTTCTACGAGCAGCACTTC.

In its sample, this clonotype was seen many times. Here the CDR3 reads CASSSSGSYYEQYF. The CDR3, as DNA: TGTGCCAGCAGCTCAAGCGGGAGCTACTACGAGCAGTACTTC. The chain recombines TRBV3-1 with TRBJ2-7, with TRBD2 identical over 8 bases. The CDR3 consists of 14 residues. CDR1 is LGHDT and CDR2 is YNNKEL in the germline V gene (reference sequence). Losses at the gene ends were 5 bases for V and 3 bases for J; bases not matched to a gene: 6.

The chain joins TRBV5-8 to TRBJ2-3, with a tentative D call TRBD2 (6 bases). From germline, CDR1 is SGHTS and CDR2 YDEGEE. The length of the CDR3 is 15 residues. Trimming shortened V by 4 bases and J by 2 bases, and 14 bases separated the two germline ends. As DNA, the CDR3 is TGTGCCAGCAGCCCCCCTCGGGAGACCACAGATACGCAGTATTTT. Protein product: CASSPPRETTDTQYF.

The rearrangement uses TRBV12-3 or TRBV12-4 and TRBJ1-2; a possible D gene is TRBD1 (6 bases). Trimming pared 8 bases from V and 4 bases from J, leaving 17 bases between. The length of the CDR3 is 14 residues. CDR3 region: CASGSRTVSYGYTF. The CDR3 region has the DNA TGTGCCAGCGGTTCCAGGACAGTTAGCTATGGCTACACCTTC.

This clonotype was observed at least ten times. This sequence joins TRBV6-1 and TRBJ2-7, with 9 bases aligning to TRBD2. This CDR3 contains 14 residues. Germline V gives CDR1 MNHNS, CDR2 SASEGT. V lost 7 bases and J lost 3; bases outside the gene matches: 7. This chain's CDR3 is CASKAASGIYEQYF. The CDR3, as DNA: TGTGCCAGCAAAGCGGCTAGCGGGATCTACGAGCAGTACTTC.

This clonotype was observed a few times. The gene calls are TRBV12-3 or TRBV12-4 and TRBJ1-6; D perhaps matches TRBD1 (5 bases). The V and J ends lost 3 bases and 9 bases respectively, with 9 bases between them. This CDR3 contains 13 residues. The CDR3 DNA reads as TGTGCCAGCAGTTTTGGGGGTGGTTCACCCCTCCACTTT. It translates to CASSFGGGSPLHF.

This clonotype occurred many times. The chain employs TRBV11-2 and TRBJ2-1, with D possibly being TRBD1 or TRBD2 (7 bases each). The CDR3 extends over 12 amino acids. Germline CDR1 and CDR2: SGHAT and FQNNGV. Trimming left V 1 base short and J 12 bases short, with 10 bases between. The CDR3 DNA follows: TGTGCCAGCAGCTTAGGCAGGGGGGGGCAGTTCTTC. This encodes CASSLGRGGQFF.

This clonotype was seen a few times. A much larger clone is a single base away; this may be a read error. This chain joins TRBV5-6 and TRBJ2-7; TRBD1 or TRBD2 may be the D gene (5 bases each). The CDR3 runs 12 residues. Per the germline V gene, CDR1 is SGHDT and CDR2 is YYEEEE. Trimming pared 3 bases from V and 6 bases from J, leaving 10 bases between. CDR3 loop: CASSSGTCEQYF. Here the CDR3 DNA reads TGTGCCAGCAGCTCAGGGACCTGCGAGCAGTACTTC. The whole variable domain, remainder taken from reference TRBV5-6 and TRBJ2-7, is DAGVTQSPTHLIKTRGQQVTLRCSPKSGHDTVSWYQQALGQGPQFIFQYYEEEERQRGNFPDRFSGHQFPNYSSELNVNALLLGDSALYLCASSSGTCEQYFGPGTRLTVT.

This clonotype was detected a few times. This chain connects TRBV12-5 to TRBJ2-1, with 10 bases that match TRBD2. In germline, CDR1 is LGHNT, CDR2 FRNRAP. V was pared by 3 bases and J by 5 bases, with 10 bases of the junction left unmatched. The CDR3 runs to 17 residues. CDR3 bases: TGTGCTAGTGGTTTCCAGCCCGGGACTAGCGCAAACAATGAGCAGTTCTTC. Translated: CASGFQPGTSANNEQFF.

The chain combines TRBV27 with TRBJ2-3, with 12 nucleotides matching TRBD2. The CDR3 loop spans 16 amino acids. Germline CDR1 reads MNHEY; CDR2 reads SMNVEV (reference sequence). V was clipped by 6 bases and J by 4 bases; unmatched bases: 8. CDR3: CASSWSSSGRADTQYF. The CDR3 DNA follows: TGTGCCAGCAGCTGGTCGTCTAGCGGGAGGGCAGATACGCAGTATTTT.

This clonotype was detected ten times or more. A junction end diverges from the germline sequence, so it may reflect a read error. This chain connects TRBV5-1 to TRBJ1-2; D gene uncertain. Germline loops: CDR1 SGHRS, CDR2 YFSETQ. The CDR3 sequence is 12 residues long. The CDR3 nucleotides read TGTGCCAGCAGGCAGGAAAACTATGGCTACACCTTC. Amino acid sequence: CASRQENYGYTF.

This clonotype was seen repeatedly, ten times or more. V is TRBV2 and J is TRBJ2-6; TRBD2 aligns across 7 bases. Germline CDR1 and CDR2: SNHLY and FYNNEI. V lost 11 bases, J lost 0 bases, and 4 bases stayed unmatched. This CDR3 has 14 amino acids. CDR3 bases: TGTGCCGTAGGCGGGAGCTCTGGGGCCAACGTCCTGACTTTC. Protein sequence: CAVGGSSGANVLTF.

The chain joins TRBV12-3 or TRBV12-4 to TRBJ1-5; 8 nucleotides align to TRBD1. Germline trimming cut 6 bases from V and 2 bases from J; bases unmatched to any gene: 6. The CDR3 runs to 15 residues. The CDR3 loop reads CASRPGGQGNQPQHF. The CDR3 DNA reads TGTGCCAGCAGACCCGGGGGACAGGGCAATCAGCCCCAGCATTTT.

This clonotype was recorded many times. V gene TRBV12-3 or TRBV12-4 combines with J gene TRBJ2-5; D uncertain. The CDR3 covers 14 residues. V lost 3 bases to trimming and J lost 5 bases, with 13 bases between them. The CDR3 nucleotides read TGTGCCAGCAGTTTTAACCGCCGGGCCGAGACCCAGTACTTC. Amino acids: CASSFNRRAETQYF.

This clonotype has at least ten counts. The chain links TRBV6-5 to TRBJ2-7; D is undetermined. Germline lookup yields CDR1 MNHEY and CDR2 SVGAGI. The CDR3 has 13 residues. V was shortened by 4 bases and J by 1 base, with 8 bases between the two germline ends. CDR3 DNA: TGTGCCAGCAGTTCCTCGGATTCCTACGAGCAGTACTTC. Translated, it gives CASSSSDSYEQYF.

This clonotype appeared many times. This chain joins TRBV18 and TRBJ1-1; the D is unclear. The CDR3 spans 14 residues. Trimming cost V 2 bases and J 1 base, with 8 bases left between them. The germline gives CDR1 KGHSH, CDR2 LQKENI. The CDR3 loop reads CASSPGVANTEAFF. CDR3 bases: TGTGCCAGCTCACCAGGCGTTGCGAACACTGAAGCTTTCTTT.

At least ten counts were recorded for this clonotype. The chain recombines TRBV12-3 or TRBV12-4 with TRBJ1-1, with D unclear. The CDR3 totals 14 residues. V shed 7 bases and J shed 0 bases, with 12 bases lying between them. The CDR3 loop is CASINPFLNTEAFF. The CDR3 DNA is TGTGCCAGCATTAATCCCTTCCTGAACACTGAAGCTTTCTTT.

This clonotype was seen only a few times. This chain joins TRBV6-1 and TRBJ1-6, with a possible D match to TRBD1 (5 bases). In germline, CDR1 is MNHNS, CDR2 SASEGT. CDR3 length: 13 residues. Trimming shortened V by 7 bases and J by 7 bases, and 11 bases separated the two germline ends. The CDR3 nucleotides read TGTGCCAGCACCTCGGGGGGAAATTCACCCCTCCACTTT. Translation gives CASTSGGNSPLHF.

Comment on this clonotype: A read error is possible here, since a much larger clone lies one base away. The J gene is TRBJ2-3, the V gene TRBV20-1; D gene unclear. This CDR3 region has 15 residues. Looked up from germline, CDR1 is DFQATT and CDR2 is SNEGSKA (reference sequence). V dropped 3 bases and J dropped 2 bases, with 15 bases sitting between them. Written as DNA, the CDR3 is TGCAGTGCTAGGTCGAGAGGAGAGACCACAGATACGCAGTATTTT. It translates to CSARSRGETTDTQYF.

This clonotype was found many times. The CDR3 region has the DNA TGTGCCAGCAGCCGGACAGGGTATGGGGAGACCCAGTACTTC. Encoded protein: CASSRTGYGETQYF. This rearrangement joins TRBV6-1 to TRBJ2-5; TRBD1 aligns across 8 bases. Germline lookup yields CDR1 MNHNS and CDR2 SASEGT. With 6 bases clipped from V and 5 bases from J, the junction kept 8 bases outside the gene matches. The CDR3 consists of 14 residues.

This clonotype was seen more than once but under ten times. The rearrangement links TRBV7-9 to TRBJ2-1; 7 bases are a match to TRBD1. The CDR3 runs 13 residues. The germline CDR1 and CDR2 sequences are SEHNR and FQNEAQ (reference sequence). The V gene end was trimmed by 7 bases and the J gene end by 5 bases; junction bases not matched to a gene: 5. The CDR3 sequence is CASTGTVNNEQFF. The CDR3 DNA is TGTGCCAGCACCGGGACAGTCAACAATGAGCAGTTCTTC.

This clonotype was recorded many times. In DNA, the CDR3 is TGTGCCAGCACCCCACCGGGAGGGGCCTACAATGAGCAGTTCTTC. Translated: CASTPPGGAYNEQFF. The chain employs TRBV7-2 and TRBJ2-1, with 8 bases lining up with TRBD2. This CDR3 contains 15 residues. Germline loops: CDR1 SGHTA, CDR2 FQGNSA. V lost 7 bases, J lost 2 bases, and 7 bases stayed unmatched.

In this sample, this clonotype turned up many times. The gene calls are TRBV20-1 and TRBJ2-7, with D perhaps matching TRBD2 (6 bases). Per the germline V gene, CDR1 is DFQATT and CDR2 is SNEGSKA (reference sequence). CDR3 length: 15 residues. Trimming took off 0 bases at V and 1 base at J, with 13 bases between the two ends. The CDR3 coding sequence is TGCAGTGCTAGAGATCGAGCGGGCTATTCCTACGAGCAGTACTTC. This translates into CSARDRAGYSYEQYF.

This rearrangement joins TRBV19 to TRBJ2-5, with D possibly matching TRBD1 (5 bases). The CDR3 sequence is 16 residues long. Trimming pared 2 bases from V and 0 bases from J, leaving 13 bases between. CDR1 and CDR2 from the germline V gene are LNHDA and SQIVND (reference sequence). DNA for the CDR3: TGTGCCAGTAGTATATCTGGGGCACTGTACCAAGAGACCCAGTACTTC. Protein product: CASSISGALYQETQYF.

The chain recombines TRBV6-6 with TRBJ2-1; TRBD2 matches 10 bases. The ends lost 2 bases at V and 5 bases at J; junction bases unmatched: 3. The CDR3 length is 15 residues. Germline V gene sequence: CDR1 MNHNY, CDR2 SVGAGI (reference sequence). DNA of the CDR3: TGTGCCAGCAGTTACCTAGCGGGAGAGAACAATGAGCAGTTCTTC. Amino acid sequence: CASSYLAGENNEQFF.